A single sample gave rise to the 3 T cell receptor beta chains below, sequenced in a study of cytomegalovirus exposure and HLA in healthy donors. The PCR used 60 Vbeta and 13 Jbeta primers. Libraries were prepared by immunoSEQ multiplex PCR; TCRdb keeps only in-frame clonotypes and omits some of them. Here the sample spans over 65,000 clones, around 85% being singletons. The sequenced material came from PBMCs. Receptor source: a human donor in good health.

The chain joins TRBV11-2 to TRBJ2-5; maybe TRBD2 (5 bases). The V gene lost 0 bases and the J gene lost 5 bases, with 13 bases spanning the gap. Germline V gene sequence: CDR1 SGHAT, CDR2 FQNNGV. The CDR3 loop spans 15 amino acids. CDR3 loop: CASSLEARAVETQYF. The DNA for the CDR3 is TGTGCCAGCAGCTTAGAGGCGCGGGCCGTGGAGACCCAGTACTTC.

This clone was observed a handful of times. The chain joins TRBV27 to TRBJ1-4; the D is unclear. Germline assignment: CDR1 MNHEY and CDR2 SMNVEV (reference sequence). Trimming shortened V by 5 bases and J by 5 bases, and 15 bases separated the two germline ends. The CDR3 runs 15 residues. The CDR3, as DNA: TGTGCCAGCAGTCCTAGCGGTTTCCTGAATGAAAAACTGTTTTTT. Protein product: CASSPSGFLNEKLFF.

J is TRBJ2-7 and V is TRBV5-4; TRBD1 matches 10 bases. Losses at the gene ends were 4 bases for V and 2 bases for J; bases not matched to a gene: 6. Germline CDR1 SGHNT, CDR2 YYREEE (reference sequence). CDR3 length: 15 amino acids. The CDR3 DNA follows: TGTGCCAGCAGCGGGGACAGGGGCGGAACCTACGAGCAGTACTTC. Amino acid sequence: CASSGDRGGTYEQYF. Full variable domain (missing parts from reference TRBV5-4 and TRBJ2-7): ETGVTQSPTHLIKTRGQQVTLRCSSQSGHNTVSWYQQALGQGPQFIFQYYREEENGRGNFPPRFSGLQFPNYSSELNVNALELDDSALYLCASSGDRGGTYEQYFGPGTRLTVT.